The rows below give T cell receptor beta chains drawn from one sample of a study of T cell repertoires in cytomegalovirus infection. TCRdb independently ran MiXCR on the reads; one entry per CDR3 protein. The sample has hundreds of thousands of distinct CDR3 sequences, 15% to 20% seen once; the top ten hold approximately 10%. Input material: PBMCs. The receptors stem from a human donor in good health (CMV status not recorded). Some clones in this sample may be carry-over from other donors' samples. Both conserved end residues are part of each CDR3. The D gene is left open where the match is weak. Only part of the rows carry a size: once, few, many, or a class if the clone is expanded.

V gene	clone size	J gene	D gene	CDR3 length	CDR3 DNA	CDR3 protein
TRBV19	.	TRBJ1-5	TRBD1	15	TGTGCCAGTAGTCCGGACAGGGGATTCCATCAGCCCCAGCATTTT	CASSPDRGFHQPQHF
TRBV20-1	few	TRBJ2-3	.	16	TGCAGTGCTAGCCATTACGCCTACCGTGACCGCGACTTTCAGTATTTT	CSASHYAYRDRDFQYF
TRBV29-1	.	TRBJ1-1	.	13	TGCAGCGTTGATAATTGGGGGAACACTGAAGCTTTCTTT	CSVDNWGNTEAFF
TRBV7-2	many	TRBJ2-5	.	12	TGTGCCAGCAGCTTACTTCAAGAGACCCAGTACTTC	CASSLLQETQYF
TRBV7-8	many	TRBJ2-7	TRBD2	15	TGTGCCAGCAGCTCAAGGACTGAGGGACTAGCGGGGCAGTACTTC	CASSSRTEGLAGQYF
TRBV20-1	.	TRBJ2-3	TRBD2	14	TGCAGTGTTGGGACTAGCGGGTACACAGATACGCAGTATTTT	CSVGTSGYTDTQYF
TRBV4-3	few	TRBJ2-7	.	14	TGCGCCAGCAGCCAAAGCTTGTTTGCCTACGAGCAGTACTTC	CASSQSLFAYEQYF
TRBV5-6	few	TRBJ1-4	TRBD1	15	TGTGCCAGCAGTCCATCAGGGGGCTGGAGGGAAAAACTGTTTTTT	CASSPSGGWREKLFF
TRBV19	few	TRBJ2-1	.	16	TGTGCCAGTAGTGCCCCAGGGGGGGCTTCCTACAATGAGCAGTTCTTC	CASSAPGGASYNEQFF
TRBV11-2	many	TRBJ2-1	.	12	TGTGCCAGCTCGACTATTTACAATGAGCAGTTCTTC	CASSTIYNEQFF
TRBV28	many	TRBJ1-5	.	16	TGTGCCAGCAGTTTAGAAGCGCCGTTAAGTAGGCAGCCCCAGCATTTT	CASSLEAPLSRQPQHF
TRBV20-1	.	TRBJ1-1	TRBD1	12	TGCAGTGCCCGACAGGGGGACACTGAAGCTTTCTTT	CSARQGDTEAFF
TRBV19	few	TRBJ1-2	.	10	TGTGCCAGTAAGGGTTGGGGCTACACCTTC	CASKGWGYTF
TRBV6-2/TRBV6-3	.	TRBJ1-5	TRBD1	22	TGTGCCAGCAGTTACTCGATTGGGGGATTAGGGACAGAGAAAAATAGCAATCAGCCCCAGCATTTT	CASSYSIGGLGTEKNSNQPQHF
TRBV7-2	many	TRBJ2-1	TRBD2	16	TGTGCCAGCCAAACATATCGTTCGGGACTAAACAATGAGCAGTTCTTC	CASQTYRSGLNNEQFF
TRBV29-1	.	TRBJ2-1	TRBD1	15	TGCAGCGTTGAAGATCACCTATGGACAGGGGGGGGGCAGTTCTTC	CSVEDHLWTGGGQFF
TRBV19	.	TRBJ1-5	.	18	TGTGCCAGTAGTATAGATCTGGCAGGCGGTTGGAGCAATCAGCCCCAGCATTTT	CASSIDLAGGWSNQPQHF
TRBV28	few	TRBJ2-7	.	16	TGTGCCAGCCACCGGGGGCAGGGTTTAAGCTCCTACGAGCAGTACTTC	CASHRGQGLSSYEQYF
TRBV12-3/TRBV12-4	.	TRBJ2-1	.	15	TGTGCCAGCAGTTATGGACGGACCCTGGACAATGAGCAGTTCTTC	CASSYGRTLDNEQFF
TRBV19	.	TRBJ2-7	TRBD1	14	TGTGCCAGTAGTGTCCGGGACAGACTATACGAGCAGTACTTC	CASSVRDRLYEQYF
TRBV4-1	.	TRBJ1-1	.	15	TGCGCCAGCAGCCAAGAGGGAGGGGGGAACACTGAAGCTTTCTTT	CASSQEGGGNTEAFF
TRBV7-6	.	TRBJ2-7	.	12	TGTGCCAGCAGCTTACTTAGAGACGAGCAGTACTTC	CASSLLRDEQYF
TRBV2	.	TRBJ1-6	.	13	TGTGCCACTACGGGTAGGACCGGTTCCTCCCTCCACTTT	CATTGRTGSSLHF
TRBV20-1	few	TRBJ2-3	TRBD2	16	TGCAGTGCCCACCGACTAGCGGGGGGGCAGGGAGATACGCAGTATTTT	CSAHRLAGGQGDTQYF
TRBV7-9	.	TRBJ2-5	.	13	TGTGCCAGCACCATAGCGAACAAAGAGACCCAGTACTTC	CASTIANKETQYF
TRBV11-2	few	TRBJ1-1	.	15	TGTGCCAGCAGTTGGCGGACGGGGATGAACACTGAAGCTTTCTTT	CASSWRTGMNTEAFF
TRBV6-2/TRBV6-3	.	TRBJ2-7	.	15	TGTGCCAGCAGTTACTCGATGGGGGTGAGCTACGAGCAGTACTTC	CASSYSMGVSYEQYF
TRBV7-2	.	TRBJ2-1	TRBD2	14	TGTGCCAGCAGCCATAGCGGGAGGGTCAATGAGCAGTTCTTC	CASSHSGRVNEQFF
TRBV7-2	many	TRBJ2-5	.	12	TGTGCCAGCAGCCTAATAAGAGAGACCCAGTACTTC	CASSLIRETQYF
TRBV27	.	TRBJ2-1	.	14	TGTGCCAGCAGCCTCGATGCCTTCGGCAATGAGCAGTTCTTC	CASSLDAFGNEQFF
TRBV10-3	.	TRBJ2-2	.	15	TGTGCCATCTTGATGACTATATCGAACACCGGGGAGCTGTTTTTT	CAILMTISNTGELFF
TRBV5-4	.	TRBJ2-1	TRBD1	15	TGTGCCAGCAGCTTGACAGGGGCCTCCTACAATGAGCAGTTCTTC	CASSLTGASYNEQFF
TRBV7-2	many	TRBJ2-3	TRBD2	18	TGTGCCAGCAGCCCCGGACTAGCGGGGGGGCCGAGGGCAGATACGCAGTATTTT	CASSPGLAGGPRADTQYF
TRBV27	.	TRBJ2-7	.	14	TGTGCCAGCAGTCAGGGACGGAACTCCTACGAGCAGTACTTC	CASSQGRNSYEQYF
TRBV19	few	TRBJ1-1	.	15	TGTGCCAGTAGTATGAGGGCAGGGGATGGCACTGAAGCTTTCTTT	CASSMRAGDGTEAFF
TRBV6-2/TRBV6-3	many	TRBJ2-7	TRBD1	16	TGTGCCAGCAGTTACCCCCACCGGACAGGGTCCTACGAGCAGTACTTC	CASSYPHRTGSYEQYF
TRBV5-1	.	TRBJ1-6	.	15	TGCGCCAGCAGCTTGGGGGGATCCTACTTGGGACCCCTCCACTTT	CASSLGGSYLGPLHF